These 4 T cell receptor beta chains came from one sample sequenced in a study of PD-1 blockade in classical Hodgkin lymphoma. Time point described: cycle 4 day 1 (C4D1), after about 6 weeks of nivolumab. The patients all showed relapse after autologous stem cell transplantation, while their brentuximab vedotin exposure varied. Measured with immunoSEQ multiplex PCR; TCRdb has only the in-frame clones, and not every one. The table includes about 20,000 clones, approximately 68% detected once. The material was peripheral blood mononuclear cells (PBMCs), obtained before the fourth cycle of nivolumab. The receptors derive from a human donor with classical Hodgkin lymphoma.

The rearrangement joins TRBV27 to TRBJ1-4, with TRBD1 identical over 9 bases. This CDR3 contains 18 residues. The trim removed 4 bases at V and 0 bases at J, leaving 9 bases unmatched. CDR1 is MNHEY, CDR2 SMNVEV, per germline (reference sequence). CDR3 sequence: CASSSTSGQGSTNEKLFF. CDR3 nucleotides: TGTGCCAGCAGTTCGACCTCGGGACAGGGATCAACTAATGAAAAACTGTTTTTT.

This clone came up a few times. The rearrangement joins TRBV28 to TRBJ1-5; 7 nucleotides match TRBD1. Trimming removed 4 bases from V and 4 bases from J; junction bases left unmatched: 4. The germline gives CDR1 MDHEN, CDR2 SYDVKM. The CDR3 extends over 14 amino acids. CDR3: CASSSDRANQPQHF. The CDR3 bases are TGTGCCAGCAGTTCTGACAGGGCTAATCAGCCCCAGCATTTT.

By sample fraction, this clone is large. This CDR3 is CASSAGLAGGAYEQYF. In nucleotides, the CDR3 is TGTGCCAGCAGTGCGGGACTAGCGGGGGGGGCCTACGAGCAGTACTTC. V usage is TRBV27 and J usage is TRBJ2-7; 16 bases agree with TRBD2. Germline CDR1 MNHEY, CDR2 SMNVEV (reference sequence). The CDR3 sequence is 16 residues long. The V segment lost 5 bases and the J segment 2 bases; nucleotides outside the gene matches: 3.

The rearrangement links TRBV27 to TRBJ1-1; 10 positions agree with TRBD1. This CDR3 comprises 17 residues. Germline assignment: CDR1 MNHEY and CDR2 SMNVEV (reference sequence). V shed 5 bases, J shed 3 bases, and the junction held 12 bases outside the gene matches. The DNA for the CDR3 is TGTGCCAGCAGTCCGGACACCGGGACAGGGGATGACACTGAAGCTTTCTTT. Residues: CASSPDTGTGDDTEAFF.